What follows are 17 T cell receptor beta chains derived from one specimen sequenced in a study of response to subunit inactivated influenza vaccine. TCRdb re-derived calls from the RT-PCR reads in MiXCR, one entry per CDR3 protein. The top ten hold more than 8.5% of the sample, which has about 570,000 distinct CDR3 sequences, about 12% seen once. Sequences were derived from PBMCs from blood, sampled on the day of vaccination. These receptors all stem from a man aged 50-60 years who received an inactivated influenza vaccine.

At least ten counts were recorded for this clonotype. The DNA for the CDR3 is TGCGCCAGCAGCCAAGTTGGCGTAAATGAGCAGTTCTTC. Encoded protein: CASSQVGVNEQFF. This chain connects TRBV4-1 to TRBJ2-1; D gene unclear. This CDR3 is built from 13 residues. Trimming shortened V by 1 base and J by 7 bases, and 8 bases separated the two germline ends. CDR1 and CDR2 from the germline V gene are MGHRA and YSYEKL.

This rearrangement joins TRBV27 to TRBJ2-5, with TRBD2 matching 14 bases. J was trimmed by 4 bases and V by 8 bases; bases with no gene match: 21. Germline V gene data show CDR1 as MNHEY and CDR2 as SMNVEV (reference sequence). There are 20 residues in the CDR3. CDR3 DNA: TGTGCCAGCTCAAGGGCACCGGGACTAGCGGGAGTACGGACGGGAGAGACCCAGTACTTC. As protein: CASSRAPGLAGVRTGETQYF.

This clonotype appeared a few times. This rearrangement joins TRBV12-3 or TRBV12-4 to TRBJ2-2; D remains ambiguous. The CDR3 consists of 13 residues. Trimming removed 7 bases at V and 2 bases at J, with 8 bases between. For the CDR3, the DNA is TGTGCCAGCACCCAATATAACACCGGGGAGCTGTTTTTT. The encoded protein is CASTQYNTGELFF.

V is TRBV5-1 and J is TRBJ2-7; D might be TRBD1 (6 bases). Germline lookup yields CDR1 SGHRS and CDR2 YFSETQ. The CDR3 is made up of 16 amino acids. V lost 3 bases and J lost 3, with 19 bases in between. CDR3 coding DNA: TGCGCCAGCAGCTGGGGGTGGGGGCCCCATGGCTACGAGCAGTACTTC. Protein sequence: CASSWGWGPHGYEQYF.

The CDR3 here is CASSQGSTDNSPLHF. CDR3 DNA: TGCGCCAGCAGCCAAGGGTCGACAGACAATTCACCCCTCCACTTT. V usage is TRBV4-3 and J usage is TRBJ1-6, with D perhaps matching TRBD1 (5 bases). Trimming stripped 1 base from V and 7 bases from J, with 11 bases between. This CDR3 is 15 amino acids long. The germline gives CDR1 LGHNA, CDR2 YSLEER.

This clonotype was seen many times. V usage is TRBV5-1 and J usage is TRBJ2-1; 8 bases match TRBD2. The V and J ends lost 0 bases and 9 bases, in that order; junction bases with no gene match: 5. This CDR3 is 14 amino acids long. CDR1 and CDR2 (germline): SGHRS, YFSETQ. As DNA, the CDR3 is TGCGCCAGCAGCTTGGTAGATCGGGAGGGTGAGCAGTTCTTC. Translating it yields CASSLVDREGEQFF.

The V and J genes are TRBV2 and TRBJ2-1; D may be TRBD1 (5 bases). V gave up 6 bases and J gave up 10 bases, with 10 bases separating them. Germline V lookup: CDR1 SNHLY, CDR2 FYNNEI. The CDR3 sequence is 11 residues long. CDR3 in amino acids: CASRSGHEQFF. For the CDR3, the DNA is TGTGCCAGCAGATCAGGGCACGAGCAGTTCTTC.

This clonotype was counted a few times. The chain couples TRBV9 to TRBJ1-1, with D unresolved. The CDR3 is made up of 16 amino acids. Germline V gene data show CDR1 as SGDLS and CDR2 as YYNGEE. V lost 0 bases, J lost 0 bases, and 12 bases lay in between. The CDR3 DNA sequence: TGTGCCAGCAGCGTAGGCCCAAGCGCTATGAACACTGAAGCTTTCTTT. It codes for CASSVGPSAMNTEAFF.

This clonotype was detected only a few times. The V and J genes are TRBV28 and TRBJ2-7; weak D call: TRBD1 (5 bases). The germline V and J ends were trimmed by 6 bases and 4 bases, with 19 bases remaining between them. Looked up from germline, CDR1 is MDHEN and CDR2 is SYDVKM. The CDR3 is 15 residues long. The CDR3 bases are TGTGCCAGCAGGCTTCAGGGCAAACCCTTGTACGAGCAGTACTTC. Its translation is CASRLQGKPLYEQYF.

Here the CDR3 reads CATSRGSSGLETQYF. Written as DNA, the CDR3 is TGTGCCACCAGCAGAGGCTCTAGCGGTCTAGAGACCCAGTACTTC. The chain uses TRBV15 and TRBJ2-5, with 7 bases aligning to TRBD2. Looked up from germline, CDR1 is LNHNV and CDR2 is YYDKDF (reference sequence). There are 15 residues in the CDR3. The V and J ends lost 1 base and 4 bases, in that order; junction bases with no gene match: 6.

Only a few counts were recorded for this clonotype. This chain joins TRBV4-2 and TRBJ2-3; D call uncertain. There are 15 residues in the CDR3. Between the trimmed V and J ends, which lost 4 bases and 2 bases, there was a span of 13 bases. The germline V gene has CDR1 LGHNA and CDR2 YNFKEQ. The CDR3 reads CASSPGARPTDTQYF. In nucleotides, the CDR3 is TGTGCCAGCAGCCCCGGTGCCCGGCCCACAGATACGCAGTATTTT.

V is TRBV12-3 or TRBV12-4 and J is TRBJ1-1; 9 bases are shared with TRBD1. Germline trimming cut 8 bases from V and 10 bases from J; bases unmatched to any gene: 11. The CDR3 totals 13 residues. The CDR3 DNA follows: TGTGCCAGCGGGTTACAGGGGGCCTCAACAGCTTTCTTT. This sequence encodes CASGLQGASTAFF.

This clonotype has more than one count but fewer than ten. The rearrangement joins TRBV5-4 to TRBJ1-2, with D tentatively TRBD1 (5 bases). The V and J ends lost 7 bases and 2 bases respectively, with 9 bases between them. The CDR3 totals 12 residues. Germline loops: CDR1 SGHNT, CDR2 YYREEE (reference sequence). The DNA of the CDR3 is TGTGCCAGCTCCAGGGAGAACTATGGCTACACCTTC. Protein product: CASSRENYGYTF.

This clonotype was picked up many times. The chain employs TRBV4-1 and TRBJ1-2, with D unresolved. The CDR3 runs 16 residues. The germline V and J ends were trimmed by 0 bases and 2 bases, with 13 bases remaining between them. The germline V gene has CDR1 MGHRA and CDR2 YSYEKL. DNA of the CDR3: TGCGCCAGCAGCCAAGATCCCGCCCCGGGAAACTATGGCTACACCTTC. Protein sequence: CASSQDPAPGNYGYTF.

At least ten counts were recorded for this clonotype. The gene calls are TRBV5-1 and TRBJ1-1; D is undetermined. Germline V gives CDR1 SGHRS, CDR2 YFSETQ. The CDR3 has 14 amino acids. Trimming stripped 2 bases from V and 1 base from J, with 9 bases between. CDR3 sequence (DNA): TGCGCCAGCAGCTTTGACATAAGGAACACTGAAGCTTTCTTT. This gives the protein CASSFDIRNTEAFF.

This clonotype turned up a few times. V gene TRBV20-1 combines with J gene TRBJ2-7; 10 nucleotides match TRBD2. The CDR3 spans 14 residues. Germline CDR1 and CDR2: DFQATT and SNEGSKA (reference sequence). V lost 5 bases and J lost 5; bases outside the gene matches: 9. The CDR3 nucleotides are TGCAGTGCTCCTAATCTAGCGGGAGCCCACGAGCAGTACTTC. This sequence encodes CSAPNLAGAHEQYF.

The chain is built from TRBV6-2 or TRBV6-3 and TRBJ2-1, with a tentative D call TRBD1 (5 bases). Looked up from germline, CDR1 is MNHEY and CDR2 is SVGEGT. V lost 5 bases and J lost 2, with 16 bases in between. This CDR3 spans 16 amino acids. CDR3 amino acids: CASSRQGFPPYNEQFF. The CDR3 DNA is TGTGCCAGCAGTCGCCAGGGTTTCCCACCCTACAATGAGCAGTTCTTC.